These 26 T cell receptor beta chains were sequenced from one sample in a study of control samples from healthy donors and cancer patients. Clones were sequenced by immunoSEQ multiplex PCR, and TCRdb holds only the in-frame ones, with some missing. The sample records more than 70,000 clones, about 90% being singletons. Source material: PBMCs. The receptors originated from a man in his 60s with lung cancer.

Concerning this clone: Germline and junction disagree at one end, which may indicate a read error. The rearrangement joins TRBV2 to TRBJ2-2; 7 bases match TRBD1. Germline-derived CDR1 and CDR2 are SNHLY and FYNNEI. The CDR3 sequence is 13 residues long. The CDR3 spells CACRGRGTGELFF. CDR3 sequence (DNA): TGTGCCTGCAGGGGGAGAGGCACCGGGGAGCTGTTTTTT. The variable domain in full, completed from reference TRBV2 and TRBJ2-2, reads EPEVTQTPSHQVTQMGQEVILRCVPISNHLYFYWYRQILGQKVEFLVSFYNNEISEKSEIFDDQFSVERPDGSNFTLKIRSTKLEDSAMYFCACRGRGTGELFFGEGSRLTVL.

The CDR3 sequence: CAWRVGLAADTQYF. CDR3 DNA sequence: TGTGCCTGGAGGGTAGGACTAGCTGCAGATACGCAGTATTTT. The chain has TRBV30 and TRBJ2-3; 8 bases align to TRBD2. V was clipped by 3 bases and J by 4 bases; unmatched bases: 6. The CDR3 runs 14 residues. Per the germline V gene, CDR1 is GTSNPN and CDR2 is SVGIG (reference sequence).

The V gene is TRBV4-2, the J gene TRBJ2-2, with TRBD2 identical over 10 bases. CDR3 size: 18 residues. Trimming removed 1 base from V and 5 bases from J; junction bases left unmatched: 10. Germline V gene sequence: CDR1 LGHNA, CDR2 YNFKEQ. The CDR3 bases are TGTGCCAGCAGCCAAGTCGGAGAAACTAGCGGGGTAACCGGGGAGCTGTTTTTT. This sequence encodes CASSQVGETSGVTGELFF.

J is TRBJ2-3 and V is TRBV6-5; 9 positions match TRBD1. The CDR3 loop spans 15 amino acids. With 5 bases clipped from V and 1 base from J, the junction kept 4 bases outside the gene matches. Germline V gene data show CDR1 as MNHEY and CDR2 as SVGAGI. The CDR3 reads CASSPGTGRTDTQYF. The CDR3, as DNA: TGTGCCAGCAGTCCGGGGACAGGGCGCACAGATACGCAGTATTTT.

V gene TRBV2 combines with J gene TRBJ2-2; 8 bases map to TRBD1. V gave up 5 bases and J gave up 0 bases; unmatched junction bases: 2. There are 15 residues in the CDR3. The germline CDR1 and CDR2 sequences are SNHLY and FYNNEI. The CDR3 nucleotides read TGTGCCAGCAGTTTGGACAGGGCGAACACCGGGGAGCTGTTTTTT. Its protein is CASSLDRANTGELFF.

The rearrangement uses TRBV7-2 and TRBJ2-1; D is perhaps TRBD2 (5 bases). The CDR3 contains 13 residues. Trimming cost V 1 base and J 9 bases, with 10 bases left between them. Germline CDR1 and CDR2: SGHTA and FQGNSA. The CDR3 DNA follows: TGTGCCAGCAGCTTAGAAAGAGGGAGTGAGCAGTTCTTC. This translates into CASSLERGSEQFF.

As DNA, the CDR3 is TGTGCCAGCAGCTCGGACCAGGCTTTGTCAGGCACCGGGGAGCTGTTTTTT. It codes for CASSSDQALSGTGELFF. The chain is built from TRBV7-9 and TRBJ2-2; D unclear. Germline CDR1 SEHNR, CDR2 FQNEAQ (reference sequence). The V and J ends lost 4 bases and 4 bases respectively, with 19 bases between them. This CDR3 contains 17 residues.

This clone was seen a single time. The chain recombines TRBV30 with TRBJ1-2, with D possibly TRBD1 on 6 matching bases. The CDR3 is 13 amino acids. Germline CDR1 GTSNPN, CDR2 SVGIG (reference sequence). Trimming stripped 7 bases from V and 7 bases from J, with 19 bases between. The CDR3 DNA sequence: TGTGCCTCCTCGGAGGGGGGCGTCCCTGGCTACACCTTC. Its protein is CASSEGGVPGYTF.

The chain employs TRBV9 and TRBJ2-1, with 7 bases aligning to TRBD2. This CDR3 spans 14 amino acids. The V and J ends lost 1 base and 5 bases, in that order; junction bases with no gene match: 3. Germline loops: CDR1 SGDLS, CDR2 YYNGEE. CDR3 nucleotide sequence: TGTGCCAGCAGCGTATTGAGCGGGAACAATGAGCAGTTCTTC. It yields the protein CASSVLSGNNEQFF.

The V gene is TRBV6-5, the J gene TRBJ2-5, with 11 bases aligning to TRBD1. With V trimmed by 6 bases and J by 4 bases, 4 bases remained unmatched. This CDR3 is 14 amino acids long. Germline assignment: CDR1 MNHEY and CDR2 SVGAGI. CDR3 coding DNA: TGTGCCAGCAGGGCAGGGACAGGGGGAGAGACCCAGTACTTC. This encodes CASRAGTGGETQYF.

In this sample, this clone turned up a few times. This rearrangement joins TRBV28 to TRBJ2-7; TRBD1 might be the D (5 bases). The CDR3 loop spans 15 amino acids. Germline lookup yields CDR1 MDHEN and CDR2 SYDVKM. V was cut by 3 bases and J by 3 bases, with 15 bases left in between. CDR3 nucleotide sequence: TGTGCCAGCAGTTTTGAGCCGGGCAGGGACTACGAGCAGTACTTC. It codes for CASSFEPGRDYEQYF.

CDR3 nucleotides: TGTGCCAGCAGTGCCCCCGCGGAACGTTACAATCAGCCCCAGCATTTT. This translates into CASSAPAERYNQPQHF. V and J are TRBV2 and TRBJ1-5; D is undetermined. CDR1 and CDR2 (germline): SNHLY, FYNNEI. With 4 bases removed from V and 3 bases from J, the gap between germline ends came to 16 bases. The CDR3 length is 16 residues.

As concerns this clone: The junction departs from the called germline gene at one end, perhaps through a read error. The gene calls are TRBV24-1 and TRBJ1-1, with 10 bases lining up with TRBD1. The CDR3 is 14 amino acids. Germline CDR1 is KGHDR and CDR2 is SFDVKD. The CDR3 spells CAASETGGLSEAFF. DNA of the CDR3: TGTGCCGCCAGTGAGACAGGGGGCCTTTCTGAAGCTTTCTTT.

The chain couples TRBV4-1 to TRBJ1-6, with D unresolved. CDR1 and CDR2 from the germline V gene are MGHRA and YSYEKL. Trimming pared 2 bases from V and 10 bases from J, leaving 9 bases between. This CDR3 comprises 13 residues. Written as DNA, the CDR3 is TGCGCCAGCAGCCAAAATTCTGACTCACCCCTCCACTTT. It is translated as CASSQNSDSPLHF.

The chain recombines TRBV3-1 (or the pseudogene TRBV3-2) with TRBJ1-1, with TRBD1 matching 7 bases. The germline V gene encodes CDR1 LGHDT and CDR2 YNNKEL (reference sequence). There are 14 residues in the CDR3. After removal of 7 bases from V and 5 bases from J, the junction contained 10 bases not matched to a gene. CDR3 protein: CASIRQGVGTEAFF. CDR3 in DNA: TGTGCCAGCATCCGACAGGGAGTAGGTACTGAAGCTTTCTTT.

CDR3: CASSLGTDGSTDTQYF. CDR3 sequence (DNA): TGCGCCAGCAGCCTCGGGACGGACGGAAGCACAGATACGCAGTATTTT. The rearrangement links TRBV5-1 to TRBJ2-3; possibly TRBD1 or TRBD2 for D (5 bases each). Trimming took off 4 bases at V and 0 bases at J, with 15 bases between the two ends. CDR3 size: 16 residues. The germline gives CDR1 SGHRS, CDR2 YFSETQ. The complete variable domain, with remaining parts taken from reference TRBV5-1 and TRBJ2-3, reads KAGVTQTPRYLIKTRGQQVTLSCSPISGHRSVSWYQQTPGQGLQFLFEYFSETQRNKGNFPGRFSGRQFSNSRSEMNVSTLELGDSALYLCASSLGTDGSTDTQYFGPGTRLTVL.

This clone appeared a single time. Here the CDR3 DNA reads TGCAGCGCCATGACACTTAAGGGGGCTTTCTTT. Residues: CSAMTLKGAFF. This sequence joins TRBV29-1 and TRBJ1-1; possible D gene TRBD1, 5 bases. CDR1 SQVTM and CDR2 ANQGSEA come from the germline V gene. Deletions cut 7 bases from V and 11 bases from J, with 17 bases between. The CDR3 has 11 amino acids.

V and J are TRBV5-1 and TRBJ2-1; a weak D match, TRBD1 (5 bases). Trimming removed 2 bases at V and 8 bases at J, with 14 bases between. The CDR3 extends over 14 amino acids. Germline CDR1 reads SGHRS; CDR2 reads YFSETQ. The CDR3 protein is CASSFGQLFDEQFF. The CDR3, as DNA: TGCGCCAGCAGCTTTGGACAACTCTTCGATGAGCAGTTCTTC.

The CDR3 region has the DNA TGTGCCAGCAGCCAAGATTTAGTCAGGATACTGTTTTTT. Protein product: CASSQDLVRILFF. The chain joins TRBV3-1 (or the pseudogene TRBV3-2) to TRBJ1-4, with D hard to call. V was clipped by 0 bases and J by 13 bases, with 12 bases between them. This CDR3 has 13 residues. The germline CDR1 and CDR2 sequences are LGHDT and YNNKEL (reference sequence).

The CDR3 region is CASSPPEASETQYF. The CDR3 DNA sequence: TGTGCCAGCTCACCACCGGAAGCGTCGGAGACCCAGTACTTC. The V gene is TRBV18, the J gene TRBJ2-5; D remains unclear. Germline V lookup: CDR1 KGHSH, CDR2 LQKENI. This CDR3 region has 14 residues. V lost 0 bases to trimming and J lost 5 bases, with 10 bases between them.

The sample holds a few counts of this clone. CDR3 region: CASSLSGFFREQATNEKLFF. The CDR3 DNA reads TGTGCCAGCAGTTTATCGGGGTTTTTCAGGGAGCAAGCAACTAATGAAAAACTGTTTTTT. V usage is TRBV27 and J usage is TRBJ1-4; D is perhaps TRBD1 (5 bases). In germline, CDR1 is MNHEY, CDR2 SMNVEV (reference sequence). Trimming shortened V by 0 bases and J by 0 bases, and 20 bases separated the two germline ends. The CDR3 is made up of 20 amino acids.

The chain couples TRBV14 to TRBJ1-1; D is possibly TRBD1 (5 bases). The V gene's germline CDR1 is SGHDN and CDR2 FVKESK. This CDR3 region has 13 residues. Trimming removed 3 bases from V and 4 bases from J, with 9 bases in between. CDR3 sequence (DNA): TGTGCCAGCAGCCAGGCAGGGCCCACTGAAGCTTTCTTT. Translating it yields CASSQAGPTEAFF. The full variable domain, with the rest looked up from reference TRBV14 and TRBJ1-1, is EAGVTQFPSHSVIEKGQTVTLRCDPISGHDNLYWYRRVMGKEIKFLLHFVKESKQDESGMPNNRFLAERTGGTYSTLKVQPAELEDSGVYFCASSQAGPTEAFFGQGTRLTVV.

The chain employs TRBV30 and TRBJ1-4; D might be TRBD1 (5 bases). This CDR3 contains 14 residues. The germline V gene encodes CDR1 GTSNPN and CDR2 SVGIG (reference sequence). Trimming took 0 bases from V and 1 from J, leaving 6 bases between them. The CDR3 DNA follows: TGTGCCTGGAGTGTCGACAGAACTAATGAAAAACTGTTTTTT. Residues: CAWSVDRTNEKLFF.

The chain joins TRBV4-1 to TRBJ2-3; TRBD1 might be the D (6 bases). V was pared by 4 bases and J by 13 bases, with 21 bases between. The CDR3 contains 14 residues. The germline V gene has CDR1 MGHRA and CDR2 YSYEKL. In DNA, the CDR3 is TGCGCCAGCAGCCGAACCAGGGACATCCCCGGAGAGTATTTT. Protein product: CASSRTRDIPGEYF.

This rearrangement joins TRBV3-1 (or the pseudogene TRBV3-2) to TRBJ2-7, with D possibly matching TRBD2 (5 bases). The germline V gene has CDR1 LGHDT and CDR2 YNNKEL (reference sequence). Between the trimmed V and J ends, which lost 4 bases and 7 bases, there was a span of 14 bases. The CDR3 runs 13 residues. In DNA form, the CDR3 reads TGTGCCAGCAGCCGCAGGTCAAGCGGAGAGCAGTACTTC. Encoded protein: CASSRRSSGEQYF.

The chain is built from TRBV5-4 and TRBJ1-6; 8 positions match TRBD1. CDR3 length equals 17 residues. V gave up 5 bases and J gave up 0 bases; unmatched junction bases: 7. The germline V gene has CDR1 SGHNT and CDR2 YYREEE (reference sequence). The CDR3 here is CASSLDRASSYNSPLHF. DNA of the CDR3: TGTGCCAGCAGTCTGGACAGGGCTAGCTCCTATAATTCACCCCTCCACTTT.